Here is one T cell receptor (beta chain) with its context. The CDR3 is 18 residues long. V shed 5 bases, J shed 4 bases, and the junction held 13 bases outside the gene matches. The germline CDR1 and CDR2 sequences are SGHTA and FQGNSA. This sample was included in a study of blood T cell repertoires in COVID-19. Study as a whole: From the United States, Italy and Spain came samples of acute and convalescent COVID-19.

Sequenced by immunoSEQ multiplex PCR; TCRdb stores in-frame clones only, minus some. The sample has some 320,000 clones, roughly 88% seen once; the top ten hold under 8%. The TCR comes from a woman in her twenties or thirties who had recovered from COVID-19. Source material: peripheral blood. The chain combines TRBV7-2 with TRBJ2-3; TRBD2 agrees at 12 bases. The CDR3 coding sequence is TGTGCCAGCAGCCCAAACCCTAGCGGGGGGGCTGTGGCAGATACGCAGTATTTT. This codes for CASSPNPSGGAVADTQYF.